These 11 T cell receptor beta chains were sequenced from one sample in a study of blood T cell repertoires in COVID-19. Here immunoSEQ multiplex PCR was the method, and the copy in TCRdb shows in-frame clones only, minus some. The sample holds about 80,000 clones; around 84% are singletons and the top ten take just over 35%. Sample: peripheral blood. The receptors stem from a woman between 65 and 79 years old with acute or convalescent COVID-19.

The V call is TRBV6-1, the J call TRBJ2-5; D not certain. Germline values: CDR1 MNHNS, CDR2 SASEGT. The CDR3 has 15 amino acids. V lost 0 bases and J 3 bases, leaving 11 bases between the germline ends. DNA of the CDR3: TGTGCCAGCAGTGAAGCTTTGAGACACGAAGAGACCCAGTACTTC. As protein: CASSEALRHEETQYF.

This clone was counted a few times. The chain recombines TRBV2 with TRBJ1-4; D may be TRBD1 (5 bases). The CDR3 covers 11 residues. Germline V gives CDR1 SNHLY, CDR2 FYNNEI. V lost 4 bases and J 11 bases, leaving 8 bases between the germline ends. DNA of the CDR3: TGTGCCAGCAGTGCACAGGTCAAACTGTTTTTT. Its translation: CASSAQVKLFF.

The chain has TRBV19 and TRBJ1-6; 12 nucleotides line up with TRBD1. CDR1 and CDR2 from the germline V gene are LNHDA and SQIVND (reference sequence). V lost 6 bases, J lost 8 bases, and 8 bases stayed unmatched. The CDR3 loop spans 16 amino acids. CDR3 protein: CASSFRRDRGHSPLHF. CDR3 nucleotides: TGTGCCAGTAGCTTCCGCCGGGACAGGGGGCATTCACCCCTCCACTTT.

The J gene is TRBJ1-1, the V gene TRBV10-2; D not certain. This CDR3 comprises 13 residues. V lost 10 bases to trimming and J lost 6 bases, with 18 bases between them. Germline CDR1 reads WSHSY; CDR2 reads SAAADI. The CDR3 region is CATQEFFRAEAFF. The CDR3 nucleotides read TGCGCCACTCAAGAATTCTTTCGCGCTGAAGCTTTCTTT.

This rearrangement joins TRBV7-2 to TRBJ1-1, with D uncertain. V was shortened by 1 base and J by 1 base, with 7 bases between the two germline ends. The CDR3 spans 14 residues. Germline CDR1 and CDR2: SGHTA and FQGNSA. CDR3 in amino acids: CASSLGRGNTEAFF. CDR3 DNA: TGTGCCAGCAGCTTAGGGCGGGGGAACACTGAAGCTTTCTTT.

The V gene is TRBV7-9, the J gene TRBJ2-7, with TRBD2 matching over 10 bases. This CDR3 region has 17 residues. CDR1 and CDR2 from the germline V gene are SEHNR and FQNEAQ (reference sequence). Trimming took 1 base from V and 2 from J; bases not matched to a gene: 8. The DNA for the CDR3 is TGTGCCAGCAGCTTAGTGTTTTTGAGCGGGAGGGCCTACGAGCAGTACTTC. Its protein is CASSLVFLSGRAYEQYF.

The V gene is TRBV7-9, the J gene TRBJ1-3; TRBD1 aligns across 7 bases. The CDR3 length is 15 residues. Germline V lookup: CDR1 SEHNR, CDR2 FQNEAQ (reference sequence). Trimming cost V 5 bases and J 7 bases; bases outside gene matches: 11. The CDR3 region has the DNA TGTGCCAGCAGCCGCGTTGGGACAGAGAGTAACACCATATATTTT. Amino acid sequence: CASSRVGTESNTIYF.

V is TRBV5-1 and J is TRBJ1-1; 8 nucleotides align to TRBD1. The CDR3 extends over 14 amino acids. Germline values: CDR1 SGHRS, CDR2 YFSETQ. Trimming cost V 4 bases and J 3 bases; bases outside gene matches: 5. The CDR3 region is CASSPQGADTEAFF. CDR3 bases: TGCGCCAGCAGCCCGCAGGGGGCGGACACTGAAGCTTTCTTT.

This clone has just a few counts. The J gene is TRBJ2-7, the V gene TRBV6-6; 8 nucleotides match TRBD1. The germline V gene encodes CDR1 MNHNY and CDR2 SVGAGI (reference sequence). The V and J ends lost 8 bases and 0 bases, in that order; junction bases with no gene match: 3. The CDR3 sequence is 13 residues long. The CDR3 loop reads CASGQGSSYEQYF. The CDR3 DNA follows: TGTGCCAGCGGACAGGGAAGCTCCTACGAGCAGTACTTC.

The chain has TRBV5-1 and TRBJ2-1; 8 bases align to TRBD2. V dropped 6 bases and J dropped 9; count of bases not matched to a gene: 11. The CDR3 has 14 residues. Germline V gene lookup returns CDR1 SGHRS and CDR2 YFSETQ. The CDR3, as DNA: TGCGCCAGCAACTGGGGGACTAGTGATAGTGAGCAGTTCTTC. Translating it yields CASNWGTSDSEQFF. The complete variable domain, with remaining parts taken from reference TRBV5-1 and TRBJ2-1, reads KAGVTQTPRYLIKTRGQQVTLSCSPISGHRSVSWYQQTPGQGLQFLFEYFSETQRNKGNFPGRFSGRQFSNSRSEMNVSTLELGDSALYLCASNWGTSDSEQFFGPGTRLTVL.

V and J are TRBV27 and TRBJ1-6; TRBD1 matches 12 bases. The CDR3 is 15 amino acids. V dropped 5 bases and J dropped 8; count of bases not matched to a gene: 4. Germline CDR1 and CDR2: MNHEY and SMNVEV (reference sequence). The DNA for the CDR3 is TGTGCCAGCAGTCCCCGGGACAGGGGGCATTCACCCCTCCACTTT. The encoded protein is CASSPRDRGHSPLHF.